Listed below are T cell receptor beta chains from one sample, sequenced in a study of blood T cell repertoires in COVID-19. Sequenced by immunoSEQ multiplex PCR; TCRdb stores in-frame clones only, minus some. The table records roughly 400,000 clones, 87% of them present only once. The sample was peripheral blood. All receptors come from a woman aged 55-69 years with COVID-19, enrolled during active disease. Each CDR3 is given with its conserved first and last residue. Fields, in order: J gene, clone size, D gene, V gene, CDR3 DNA, CDR3 protein. D genes are given only for firm matches. Clone size is stated in some rows and not others, as once, few, many or a class when expanded.

J gene: TRBJ1-2
clone size: NA
D gene: NA
V gene: TRBV6-5
CDR3 DNA: TGTGCCAGCAGTTACTCGGGACATAACTATGGCTACACCTTC
CDR3 protein: CASSYSGHNYGYTF

J gene: TRBJ1-1
clone size: NA
D gene: NA
V gene: TRBV3-1/TRBV3-2
CDR3 DNA: TGTGCCAGCAGCCAAGGGAACAGGGTGAACACTGAAGCTTTCTTT
CDR3 protein: CASSQGNRVNTEAFF

J gene: TRBJ1-2
clone size: NA
D gene: NA
V gene: TRBV5-1
CDR3 DNA: TGCGCCAGCAGCTTGGCCCGGACAGACTATGGCTACACCTTC
CDR3 protein: CASSLARTDYGYTF

J gene: TRBJ1-5
clone size: few
D gene: TRBD1
V gene: TRBV6-1
CDR3 DNA: TGTGCCAGCAGTGAAGGGACAGGGGGGGGTCAGCCCCAGCATTTT
CDR3 protein: CASSEGTGGGQPQHF

J gene: TRBJ2-1
clone size: NA
D gene: NA
V gene: TRBV29-1
CDR3 DNA: TGCAGCGTCCGAGGAGACCCTGAGCAGTTCTTC
CDR3 protein: CSVRGDPEQFF

J gene: TRBJ1-4
clone size: NA
D gene: TRBD1
V gene: TRBV15
CDR3 DNA: TGTGCCACCAGCCGCGGGACAGTGACTAATGAAAAACTGTTTTTT
CDR3 protein: CATSRGTVTNEKLFF

J gene: TRBJ2-7
clone size: NA
D gene: NA
V gene: TRBV6-6
CDR3 DNA: TGTGCCAGCAGTTACAGGGGAAGCGAGCAGTACTTC
CDR3 protein: CASSYRGSEQYF

J gene: TRBJ1-4
clone size: once
D gene: TRBD1
V gene: TRBV3-1/TRBV3-2
CDR3 DNA: TGTGCCACCAGCGACAGGGGGCAGGGAAAACTGTTTTTT
CDR3 protein: CATSDRGQGKLFF

J gene: TRBJ2-1
clone size: NA
D gene: NA
V gene: TRBV6-5
CDR3 DNA: TGTGCCAGCAGTTACGGGGGCGCCGGGAATGAGCAGTTCTTC
CDR3 protein: CASSYGGAGNEQFF

J gene: TRBJ1-3
clone size: NA
D gene: NA
V gene: TRBV3-1/TRBV3-2
CDR3 DNA: TGTGCCAGCAGCCAAGGGACTTCTTCTGGAAACACCATATATTTT
CDR3 protein: CASSQGTSSGNTIYF

J gene: TRBJ1-5
clone size: NA
D gene: NA
V gene: TRBV27
CDR3 DNA: TGTGCCAGCAGTCCACGCGGGGATAGCAATCAGCCCCAGCATTTT
CDR3 protein: CASSPRGDSNQPQHF

J gene: TRBJ1-3
clone size: NA
D gene: TRBD1
V gene: TRBV30
CDR3 DNA: TGTGCCTGGAGTATCGGACAGGGGTTAGACACCATATATTTT
CDR3 protein: CAWSIGQGLDTIYF

J gene: TRBJ1-1
clone size: NA
D gene: NA
V gene: TRBV18
CDR3 DNA: TGTGCCAGCTCACCATTCGATGGGGCTGGGTACACTGAAGCTTTCTTT
CDR3 protein: CASSPFDGAGYTEAFF

J gene: TRBJ1-5
clone size: NA
D gene: NA
V gene: TRBV5-1
CDR3 DNA: TGCGCCAGCAGCTTGGGGACACAAATTAGCAATCAGCCCCAGCATTTT
CDR3 protein: CASSLGTQISNQPQHF

J gene: TRBJ1-3
clone size: NA
D gene: NA
V gene: TRBV9
CDR3 DNA: TGTGCCAGCAGCGTAGAGCAAGATATTCGAAACACCATATATTTT
CDR3 protein: CASSVEQDIRNTIYF

J gene: TRBJ1-1
clone size: NA
D gene: NA
V gene: TRBV10-2
CDR3 DNA: TGCGCCAGCAGCTTTGACAGAGGAGAGATGAACACTGAAGCTTTCTTT
CDR3 protein: CASSFDRGEMNTEAFF

J gene: TRBJ2-1
clone size: NA
D gene: TRBD2
V gene: TRBV6-2/TRBV6-3
CDR3 DNA: TGTGCCAGCAGTTTCGCGGGGGGGAACTACAATGAGCAGTTCTTC
CDR3 protein: CASSFAGGNYNEQFF

J gene: TRBJ1-2
clone size: NA
D gene: NA
V gene: TRBV27
CDR3 DNA: TGTGCCAGCAGTTTATCGACAGCCGATGGCTACACCTTC
CDR3 protein: CASSLSTADGYTF

J gene: TRBJ2-7
clone size: NA
D gene: NA
V gene: TRBV10-3
CDR3 DNA: TGTGCCACCTGTGTAAACCAGGGACTTTACGAGCAGTACTTC
CDR3 protein: CATCVNQGLYEQYF

J gene: TRBJ2-5
clone size: NA
D gene: TRBD2
V gene: TRBV15
CDR3 DNA: TGTGCCACCAGCAGGGGCCAGCGGGGGCTGCTGGGAGAGACCCAGTACTTC
CDR3 protein: CATSRGQRGLLGETQYF

J gene: TRBJ1-5
clone size: NA
D gene: NA
V gene: TRBV7-2
CDR3 DNA: TGTGCCAGCAGCTTAAGTGGAGGGTCCAATCCGCCCCAGCATTTT
CDR3 protein: CASSLSGGSNPPQHF

J gene: TRBJ2-3
clone size: NA
D gene: NA
V gene: TRBV28
CDR3 DNA: TGTGCCAGCGTGCTAGGGGGTGCAGATACGCAGTATTTT
CDR3 protein: CASVLGGADTQYF

J gene: TRBJ2-7
clone size: NA
D gene: NA
V gene: TRBV5-1
CDR3 DNA: TGCGCCAGCAGCTTCGAGGGCTCCTACGAGCAGTACTTC
CDR3 protein: CASSFEGSYEQYF

J gene: TRBJ1-6
clone size: NA
D gene: NA
V gene: TRBV2
CDR3 DNA: TGTGCCAGCAGTACCAGACAAGATTCACCCCTCCACTTT
CDR3 protein: CASSTRQDSPLHF

J gene: TRBJ1-3
clone size: NA
D gene: TRBD1
V gene: TRBV19
CDR3 DNA: TGTGCCAGTGGAGGGACAGGGACTGGAAACACCATATATTTT
CDR3 protein: CASGGTGTGNTIYF

J gene: TRBJ1-2
clone size: NA
D gene: NA
V gene: TRBV19
CDR3 DNA: TGTGCCAGTAGTAACAACCGGAGGGGCTACACCTTC
CDR3 protein: CASSNNRRGYTF

J gene: TRBJ1-4
clone size: NA
D gene: NA
V gene: TRBV6-5
CDR3 DNA: TGTGCCAGCAGTCGCCTGACGGGGTCTAATGAAAAACTGTTTTTT
CDR3 protein: CASSRLTGSNEKLFF

J gene: TRBJ2-7
clone size: NA
D gene: NA
V gene: TRBV10-1
CDR3 DNA: TGCGCCAGCAGTGAGTCAAACAGCTACGAGCAGTACTTC
CDR3 protein: CASSESNSYEQYF

J gene: TRBJ1-5
clone size: NA
D gene: NA
V gene: TRBV6-5
CDR3 DNA: TGTGCCAGCAGACAATTTAGCAATCAGCCCCAGCATTTT
CDR3 protein: CASRQFSNQPQHF

J gene: TRBJ1-1
clone size: NA
D gene: NA
V gene: TRBV19
CDR3 DNA: TGTGCCAGCCGGGGGACGCTGGGGACTGAAGCTTTCTTT
CDR3 protein: CASRGTLGTEAFF

J gene: TRBJ2-3
clone size: NA
D gene: TRBD2
V gene: TRBV9
CDR3 DNA: TGTGCCAGCAGCGGATCGAGCGGGATCGCAGATACGCAGTATTTT
CDR3 protein: CASSGSSGIADTQYF

J gene: TRBJ2-3
clone size: NA
D gene: NA
V gene: TRBV5-1
CDR3 DNA: TGCGCCGGAAGACAGGGACTCACAGATACGCAGTATTTT
CDR3 protein: CAGRQGLTDTQYF

J gene: TRBJ2-3
clone size: NA
D gene: TRBD2
V gene: TRBV4-2
CDR3 DNA: TGTGCCAGCAGCCAAGCATTAGCGGGGGGTAGCACAGATACGCAGTATTTT
CDR3 protein: CASSQALAGGSTDTQYF

J gene: TRBJ2-5
clone size: NA
D gene: TRBD1
V gene: TRBV27
CDR3 DNA: TGTGCCAGCAGTTTCGGACAGGGCAGGGAGACCCAGTACTTC
CDR3 protein: CASSFGQGRETQYF

J gene: TRBJ1-5
clone size: NA
D gene: TRBD1
V gene: TRBV2
CDR3 DNA: TGTGCCAGCAGCGGGACAGCTAATAGCAATCAGCCCCAGCATTTT
CDR3 protein: CASSGTANSNQPQHF

J gene: TRBJ1-2
clone size: NA
D gene: TRBD1
V gene: TRBV9
CDR3 DNA: TGTGCCAGCAGCGTAGAGGCAGGGGGTACCTATGGCTACACCTTC
CDR3 protein: CASSVEAGGTYGYTF

J gene: TRBJ2-2
clone size: once
D gene: NA
V gene: TRBV6-5
CDR3 DNA: TGTGCCAGCAGGGGGCAAGACACCGGGGAGCTGTTTTTT
CDR3 protein: CASRGQDTGELFF

J gene: TRBJ2-3
clone size: NA
D gene: TRBD2
V gene: TRBV7-9
CDR3 DNA: TGTGCCAGCAGCTCGACGACGACTAGCGGGGGGTTAAATACGCAGTATTTT
CDR3 protein: CASSSTTTSGGLNTQYF

J gene: TRBJ2-2
clone size: few
D gene: NA
V gene: TRBV3-1/TRBV3-2
CDR3 DNA: TGTGCCAGCAGCCAAGAGAGGGCAGGGGCCGGCACCGGGGAGCTGTTTTTT
CDR3 protein: CASSQERAGAGTGELFF

J gene: TRBJ1-6
clone size: NA
D gene: NA
V gene: TRBV5-4
CDR3 DNA: TGTGCCAGCAGCTTGGGGGGACTTACGCATAATTCACCCCTCCACTTT
CDR3 protein: CASSLGGLTHNSPLHF

J gene: TRBJ1-2
clone size: NA
D gene: NA
V gene: TRBV7-9
CDR3 DNA: TGTGCCAGCAGCTTAGACAGGCGAAACTATGGCTACACCTTC
CDR3 protein: CASSLDRRNYGYTF

J gene: TRBJ2-7
clone size: NA
D gene: NA
V gene: TRBV2
CDR3 DNA: TGTGCCAGCAGTCGGACAGATGCCTACGAGCAGTACTTC
CDR3 protein: CASSRTDAYEQYF

J gene: TRBJ2-3
clone size: NA
D gene: NA
V gene: TRBV10-3
CDR3 DNA: TGTGCCATCAGTAGTACTAGCACAGATACGCAGTATTTT
CDR3 protein: CAISSTSTDTQYF